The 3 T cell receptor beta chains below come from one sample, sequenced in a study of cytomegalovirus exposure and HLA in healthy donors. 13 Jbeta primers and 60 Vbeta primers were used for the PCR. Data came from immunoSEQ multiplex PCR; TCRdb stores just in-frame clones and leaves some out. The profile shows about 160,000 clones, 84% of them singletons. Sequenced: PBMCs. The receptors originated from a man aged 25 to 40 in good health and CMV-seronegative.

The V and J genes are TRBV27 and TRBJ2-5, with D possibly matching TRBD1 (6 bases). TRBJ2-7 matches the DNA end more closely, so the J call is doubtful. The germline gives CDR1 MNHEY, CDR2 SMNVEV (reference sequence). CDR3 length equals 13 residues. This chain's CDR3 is CARPRTDSYEQYF. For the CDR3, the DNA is TGTGCCCGCCCCCGGACAGACTCCTACGAGCAGTACTTC.

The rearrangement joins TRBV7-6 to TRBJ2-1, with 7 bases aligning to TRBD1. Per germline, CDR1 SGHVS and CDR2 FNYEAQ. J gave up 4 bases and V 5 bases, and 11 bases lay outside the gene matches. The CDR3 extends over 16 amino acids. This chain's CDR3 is CASSLDSGQWYNEQFF. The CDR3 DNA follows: TGTGCCAGCAGCCTCGATTCGGGACAGTGGTACAATGAGCAGTTCTTC.

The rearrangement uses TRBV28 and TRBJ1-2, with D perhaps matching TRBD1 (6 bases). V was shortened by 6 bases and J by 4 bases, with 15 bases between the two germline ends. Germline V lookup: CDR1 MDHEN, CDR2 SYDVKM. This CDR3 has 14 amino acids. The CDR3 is CASRETGQLYGYTF. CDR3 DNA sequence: TGTGCCAGCAGAGAGACAGGCCAGCTCTATGGCTACACCTTC.